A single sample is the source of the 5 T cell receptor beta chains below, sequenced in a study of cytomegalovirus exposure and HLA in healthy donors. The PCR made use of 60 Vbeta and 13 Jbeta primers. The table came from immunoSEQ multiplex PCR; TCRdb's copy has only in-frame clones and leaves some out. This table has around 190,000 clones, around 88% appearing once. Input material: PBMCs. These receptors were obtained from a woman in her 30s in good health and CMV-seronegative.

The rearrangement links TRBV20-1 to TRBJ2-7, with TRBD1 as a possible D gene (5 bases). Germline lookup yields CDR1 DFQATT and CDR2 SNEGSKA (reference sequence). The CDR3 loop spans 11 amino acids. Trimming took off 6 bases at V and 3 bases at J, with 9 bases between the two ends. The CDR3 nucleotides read TGCAGTGCAACAGGCCTCTACGAGCAGTACTTC. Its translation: CSATGLYEQYF.

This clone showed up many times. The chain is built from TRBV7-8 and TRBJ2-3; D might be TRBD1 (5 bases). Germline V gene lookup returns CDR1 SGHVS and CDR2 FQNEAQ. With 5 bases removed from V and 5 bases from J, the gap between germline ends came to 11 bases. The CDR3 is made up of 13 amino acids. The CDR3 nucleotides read TGTGCCAGCAGCCCCCCGACAGAAGATACGCAGTATTTT. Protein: CASSPPTEDTQYF.

The CDR3 bases are TGCGCCAGCAGCGGGGGGTCCCTCTCTGGAAACACCATATATTTT. Its protein product is CASSGGSLSGNTIYF. The chain recombines TRBV5-1 with TRBJ1-3; D perhaps matches TRBD1 (5 bases). The germline V and J ends were trimmed by 4 bases and 0 bases, with 11 bases remaining between them. CDR1 is SGHRS and CDR2 is YFSETQ in the germline V gene. CDR3 length: 15 amino acids. Using reference TRBV5-1 and TRBJ1-3 for the parts outside the CDR3, the full variable domain is KAGVTQTPRYLIKTRGQQVTLSCSPISGHRSVSWYQQTPGQGLQFLFEYFSETQRNKGNFPGRFSGRQFSNSRSEMNVSTLELGDSALYLCASSGGSLSGNTIYFGEGSWLTVV.

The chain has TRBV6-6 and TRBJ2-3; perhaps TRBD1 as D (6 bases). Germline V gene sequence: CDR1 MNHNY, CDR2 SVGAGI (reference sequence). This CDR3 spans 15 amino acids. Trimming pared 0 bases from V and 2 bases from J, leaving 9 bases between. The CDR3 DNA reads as TGTGCCAGCAGTTACTCCGGACAGCCCACAGATACGCAGTATTTT. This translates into CASSYSGQPTDTQYF.

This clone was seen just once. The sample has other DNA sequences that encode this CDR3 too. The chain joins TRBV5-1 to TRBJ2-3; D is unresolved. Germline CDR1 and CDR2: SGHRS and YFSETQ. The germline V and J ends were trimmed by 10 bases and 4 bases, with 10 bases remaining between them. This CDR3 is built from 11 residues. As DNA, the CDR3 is TGCGCCTCGAGAGGTGCAGATACGCAGTATTTT. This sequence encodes CASRGADTQYF. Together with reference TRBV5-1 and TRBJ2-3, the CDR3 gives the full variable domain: KAGVTQTPRYLIKTRGQQVTLSCSPISGHRSVSWYQQTPGQGLQFLFEYFSETQRNKGNFPGRFSGRQFSNSRSEMNVSTLELGDSALYLCASRGADTQYFGPGTRLTVL.